Presented here are 8 T cell receptor beta chains from one specimen sequenced in a study of T-cell memory formation after mild COVID-19. MiXCR, applied by TCRdb to the 5' RACE reads, yields one record per CDR3 protein. The sample has 85,000 to 130,000 distinct CDR3 sequences; about a sixth are singletons. Source material: PBMCs or a T cell subset sorted from them (not recorded which). These receptors were taken from an adult woman who had mild COVID-19 (a few samples of this study predate the infection). Cell type and time point are not known.

Only a few counts were recorded for this clonotype. The rearrangement links TRBV18 to TRBJ2-3, with D perhaps given as TRBD1 or TRBD2 (5 bases each). The CDR3 spans 15 residues. The V end lost 6 bases, the J end lost 4 bases, and 17 bases lay between the germline ends. Germline V gene data show CDR1 as KGHSH and CDR2 as LQKENI. The CDR3 nucleotides are TGTGCCAGCTCGCCCGACCGCCGGGGCCCAGATACGCAGTATTTT. Protein product: CASSPDRRGPDTQYF.

The rearrangement joins TRBV15 to TRBJ1-2; D is uncertain. The V end lost 0 bases, the J end lost 3 bases, and 8 bases lay between the germline ends. CDR1 and CDR2 (germline): LNHNV, YYDKDF (reference sequence). This CDR3 region has 14 residues. The DNA of the CDR3 is TGTGCCACCAGCAGAGATGGCAGCGACTATGGCTACACCTTC. It encodes CATSRDGSDYGYTF.

The CDR3 reads CASSQGRVGSPLHF. In DNA form, the CDR3 reads TGCGCCAGCAGTCAGGGGCGAGTAGGTTCACCCCTCCACTTT. The chain carries TRBV5-1 and TRBJ1-6, with D possibly being TRBD1 (6 bases). Trimming left V 5 bases short and J 9 bases short, with 15 bases between. The CDR3 is 14 residues long. Germline V gene lookup returns CDR1 SGHRS and CDR2 YFSETQ.

This clonotype appeared a few times. The chain uses TRBV7-9 and TRBJ2-3; D is possibly TRBD1 (5 bases). The ends were cut back, 4 bases at V and 4 bases at J, with 15 bases in the middle. This CDR3 is built from 15 residues. CDR1 is SEHNR, CDR2 FQNEAQ, per germline (reference sequence). The CDR3 DNA is TGTGCCAGCAGCTCTCTCGCGGCCAGGGCAGATACGCAGTATTTT. It is translated as CASSSLAARADTQYF.

The sample holds a few counts of this clonotype. The chain employs TRBV7-9 and TRBJ2-7; D unclear. Germline assignment: CDR1 SEHNR and CDR2 FQNEAQ (reference sequence). Trimming left V 4 bases short and J 6 bases short, with 7 bases between. The CDR3 is made up of 11 amino acids. CDR3 amino acids: CASSSRSEQYF. For the CDR3, the DNA is TGTGCCAGCAGCTCACGATCCGAGCAGTACTTC.

This clonotype was detected only a few times. The V call is TRBV7-3, the J call TRBJ2-7; D remains unclear. This CDR3 contains 15 residues. Trimming left V 2 bases short and J 2 bases short, with 13 bases between. Per germline, CDR1 SGHTA and CDR2 FQGTGA. CDR3 nucleotide sequence: TGTGCCAGCAGCTTAGCTTGGGGTGAGACCTACGAGCAGTACTTC. Amino acids: CASSLAWGETYEQYF.

This clonotype was seen a few times. The chain uses TRBV7-8 and TRBJ1-3; the D gene is possibly TRBD1 (5 bases). Per the germline V gene, CDR1 is SGHVS and CDR2 is FQNEAQ. The CDR3 length is 19 residues. V lost 1 base, J lost 0 bases, and 19 bases lay in between. This CDR3 reads CASSLGPGSQMGSGNTIYF. The CDR3 nucleotides are TGTGCCAGCAGCTTAGGACCAGGGTCACAAATGGGCTCTGGAAACACCATATATTTT.

This clonotype was seen only a few times. This chain connects TRBV6-2 or TRBV6-3 to TRBJ2-1; D call uncertain. V was shortened by 2 bases and J by 0 bases, with 11 bases between the two germline ends. CDR1 is MNHEY and CDR2 is SVGEGT in the germline V gene. The CDR3 contains 16 residues. In DNA form, the CDR3 reads TGTGCCAGCAGTTACGATCGGCACACCTCCTACAATGAGCAGTTCTTC. It is translated as CASSYDRHTSYNEQFF.